Shown below are 32 T cell receptor beta chains from a single sample sequenced in a study of T cell changes during pregnancy in multiple sclerosis. Here immunoSEQ multiplex PCR was the method, and the copy in TCRdb shows in-frame clones only, minus some. The sample lists over 70,000 clones; roughly 92% were seen once. Sequenced material: peripheral blood, taken in the third trimester of pregnancy. The receptor set was obtained from a female donor in good health, enrolled as a control in a pregnancy study.

The chain combines TRBV2 with TRBJ2-5; 9 bases map to TRBD2. The CDR3 is made up of 13 amino acids. Germline V CDR1 and CDR2: SNHLY, FYNNEI. The V gene end was trimmed by 11 bases and the J gene end by 2 bases; junction bases not matched to a gene: 6. CDR3 DNA sequence: TGTGCCCCCGGGACTAGCAATCAAGAGACCCAGTACTTC. Its translation: CAPGTSNQETQYF.

This chain connects TRBV27 to TRBJ2-3; 10 bases match TRBD2. CDR1 is MNHEY and CDR2 is SMNVEV in the germline V gene (reference sequence). V gave up 7 bases and J gave up 2 bases; unmatched junction bases: 6. The CDR3 runs to 15 residues. The CDR3 region is CASNVLAGYTDTQYF. Written as DNA, the CDR3 is TGTGCCAGCAACGTACTAGCGGGATACACAGATACGCAGTATTTT.

The V and J genes are TRBV7-9 and TRBJ1-3; the match to TRBD1 covers 7 bases. V gave up 6 bases and J gave up 0 bases; unmatched junction bases: 5. CDR3 length equals 15 residues. Germline V gene data show CDR1 as SEHNR and CDR2 as FQNEAQ (reference sequence). The CDR3 here is CASREQGVSGNTIYF. In nucleotides, the CDR3 is TGTGCCAGCAGAGAGCAGGGGGTCTCTGGAAACACCATATATTTT.

This clone was recorded only once. The chain carries TRBV11-1 and TRBJ2-7; D perhaps matches TRBD1 (6 bases). V was clipped by 1 base and J by 0 bases, with 19 bases between them. The CDR3 length is 18 residues. CDR1 SGHAT and CDR2 FQDESV come from the germline V gene (reference sequence). CDR3 DNA sequence: TGTGCCAGCAGCTTAGGGACCCTGGGGGCCAAGTACTCCTACGAGCAGTACTTC. Translated, it gives CASSLGTLGAKYSYEQYF.

The rearrangement uses TRBV18 and TRBJ1-1; TRBD1 agrees at 7 bases. This CDR3 has 15 residues. Germline assignment: CDR1 KGHSH and CDR2 LQKENI. V lost 3 bases and J lost 3; bases outside the gene matches: 7. CDR3 in DNA: TGTGCCAGCTCACCCAGACAGGGTGGGGACACTGAAGCTTTCTTT. This encodes CASSPRQGGDTEAFF.

V gene TRBV28 combines with J gene TRBJ2-2, with TRBD2 matching over 7 bases. J was trimmed by 6 bases and V by 3 bases; bases with no gene match: 10. There are 16 residues in the CDR3. Germline assignment: CDR1 MDHEN and CDR2 SYDVKM. DNA for the CDR3: TGTGCCAGCAGTTTGGGCGGGGGAACCCGGCCCGGGGAGCTGTTTTTT. This sequence encodes CASSLGGGTRPGELFF.

The CDR3 sequence is CASSAVLAGDYNEQFF. CDR3 DNA sequence: TGTGCCAGCAGCGCTGTACTAGCGGGAGACTACAATGAGCAGTTCTTC. This sequence joins TRBV9 and TRBJ2-1; 11 bases match TRBD2. The V gene's germline CDR1 is SGDLS and CDR2 YYNGEE. This CDR3 is 16 amino acids long. Losses at the gene ends were 3 bases for V and 3 bases for J; bases not matched to a gene: 5.

Details on this clone: Other DNA sequences within the sample encode an identical CDR3. The chain combines TRBV12-5 with TRBJ1-1, with a tentative D call TRBD1 (6 bases). The V gene lost 1 base and the J gene lost 4 bases, with 7 bases spanning the gap. Germline V gene sequence: CDR1 LGHNT, CDR2 FRNRAP. The CDR3 totals 13 residues. Here the CDR3 reads CASGLGGGTEAFF. DNA of the CDR3: TGTGCTAGTGGTTTGGGAGGGGGCACTGAAGCTTTCTTT. Together with reference TRBV12-5 and TRBJ1-1, the CDR3 gives the full variable domain: DARVTQTPRHKVTEMGQEVTMRCQPILGHNTVFWYRQTMMQGLELLAYFRNRAPLDDSGMPKDRFSAEMPDATLATLKIQPSEPRDSAVYFCASGLGGGTEAFFGQGTRLTVV.

This chain joins TRBV18 and TRBJ2-3; 8 nucleotides line up with TRBD1. Trimming at V came to 3 bases and at J to 4 bases, leaving 3 bases not matched to a gene. This CDR3 has 14 residues. The germline CDR1 and CDR2 sequences are KGHSH and LQKENI. This chain's CDR3 is CASSPIQGADTQYF. The CDR3 DNA follows: TGTGCCAGCTCACCGATACAGGGGGCAGATACGCAGTATTTT.

The genes are TRBV27 and TRBJ2-6; D remains ambiguous. The germline V and J ends were trimmed by 2 bases and 0 bases, with 5 bases remaining between them. The length of the CDR3 is 15 residues. CDR1 is MNHEY, CDR2 SMNVEV, per germline (reference sequence). CDR3 sequence: CASSLPSSGANVLTF. DNA of the CDR3: TGTGCCAGCAGTTTACCCAGCTCTGGGGCCAACGTCCTGACTTTC.

The chain is built from TRBV2 and TRBJ2-3; 10 bases line up with TRBD1. The CDR3 spans 15 residues. With V trimmed by 4 bases and J by 3 bases, 4 bases remained unmatched. Germline CDR1 and CDR2: SNHLY and FYNNEI. CDR3 DNA: TGTGCCAGCAGTGGACCGGGACAGGGGACAGATACGCAGTATTTT. Its translation is CASSGPGQGTDTQYF.

V gene TRBV29-1 combines with J gene TRBJ2-7, with TRBD2 matching over 7 bases. The germline V gene has CDR1 SQVTM and CDR2 ANQGSEA. The CDR3 is 16 residues long. V lost 2 bases and J lost 4; bases outside the gene matches: 14. The CDR3 loop is CSVEIIGEGTEYEQYF. The CDR3 DNA is TGCAGCGTTGAAATAATTGGGGAGGGGACCGAATACGAGCAGTACTTC.

The chain employs TRBV6-1 and TRBJ1-5, with 8 bases identical to TRBD1. This CDR3 is built from 15 residues. The V gene end was trimmed by 10 bases and the J gene end by 3 bases; junction bases not matched to a gene: 11. Per the germline V gene, CDR1 is MNHNS and CDR2 is SASEGT. The CDR3 loop reads CATTRGTGFNQPQHF. The CDR3 region has the DNA TGTGCCACCACTAGGGGGACAGGCTTCAATCAGCCCCAGCATTTT.

This chain connects TRBV6-5 to TRBJ1-3; possible D gene TRBD1, 5 bases. From germline, CDR1 is MNHEY and CDR2 SVGAGI. Trimming stripped 7 bases from V and 0 bases from J, with 13 bases between. This CDR3 has 15 residues. CDR3 coding DNA: TGTGCCAGCACCCAGGACATAAACTCTGGAAACACCATATATTTT. This sequence encodes CASTQDINSGNTIYF.

The chain has TRBV7-9 and TRBJ1-1, with D hard to call. Germline values: CDR1 SEHNR, CDR2 FQNEAQ (reference sequence). V was clipped by 6 bases and J by 3 bases, with 8 bases between them. The CDR3 loop spans 12 amino acids. The CDR3 reads CASRGGYTEAFF. DNA of the CDR3: TGTGCCAGCAGGGGAGGGTACACTGAAGCTTTCTTT.

This rearrangement joins TRBV7-2 to TRBJ1-1; the D gene is possibly TRBD1 (5 bases). The V gene's germline CDR1 is SGHTA and CDR2 FQGNSA. The V and J ends lost 4 bases and 11 bases respectively, with 17 bases between them. The CDR3 covers 13 residues. Here the CDR3 reads CASSSGGGRGAFF. In DNA, the CDR3 is TGTGCCAGCAGCTCGGGGGGGGGTCGCGGGGCTTTCTTT. The whole variable domain, remainder taken from reference TRBV7-2 and TRBJ1-1, is GAGVSQSPSNKVTEKGKDVELRCDPISGHTALYWYRQSLGQGLEFLIYFQGNSAPDKSGLPSDRFSAERTGGSVSTLTIQRTQQEDSAVYLCASSSGGGRGAFFGQGTRLTVV.

This chain joins TRBV5-1 and TRBJ2-5; TRBD1 might be the D (6 bases). Germline loops: CDR1 SGHRS, CDR2 YFSETQ. The CDR3 contains 15 residues. The germline V and J ends were trimmed by 0 bases and 9 bases, with 18 bases remaining between them. This CDR3 is CASSLGPDSAGAQYF. DNA of the CDR3: TGCGCCAGCAGCTTGGGCCCCGACAGTGCAGGGGCCCAGTACTTC. Full variable domain (remainder filled in from reference TRBV5-1 and TRBJ2-5): KAGVTQTPRYLIKTRGQQVTLSCSPISGHRSVSWYQQTPGQGLQFLFEYFSETQRNKGNFPGRFSGRQFSNSRSEMNVSTLELGDSALYLCASSLGPDSAGAQYFGPGTRLLVL.

CDR3 nucleotide sequence: TGTGCCAGCAGTGACGAAGCGGGGGGCGAAGATACGCAGTATTTT. This gives the protein CASSDEAGGEDTQYF. The rearrangement joins TRBV6-4 to TRBJ2-3; 9 positions agree with TRBD2. Germline assignment: CDR1 MRHNA and CDR2 SNTAGT. The CDR3 spans 15 residues. The junction had 5 bases not matched to a gene; V was cut back by 2 bases and J by 5 bases.

The genes are TRBV7-2 and TRBJ2-5, with TRBD1 matching 7 bases. Germline V lookup: CDR1 SGHTA, CDR2 FQGNSA. The CDR3 totals 14 residues. Trimming took 4 bases from V and 8 from J; bases not matched to a gene: 10. The DNA of the CDR3 is TGTGCCAGCAGCTCGGGGACAGCCCGTATTACCCAGTACTTC. This sequence encodes CASSSGTARITQYF.

This clone has a handful of counts. The V call is TRBV7-9, the J call TRBJ2-3; D possibly corresponds to TRBD2 (6 bases). The CDR3 covers 13 residues. Germline lookup yields CDR1 SEHNR and CDR2 FQNEAQ (reference sequence). The V gene lost 5 bases and the J gene lost 9 bases, with 15 bases spanning the gap. CDR3 sequence: CASSLNAGKTQYF. The CDR3 coding sequence is TGTGCCAGCAGCCTGAACGCGGGGAAGACGCAGTATTTT.

The rearrangement joins TRBV28 to TRBJ2-3; no definite D call. The CDR3 runs to 14 residues. With 4 bases removed from V and 3 bases from J, the gap between germline ends came to 11 bases. The germline CDR1 and CDR2 sequences are MDHEN and SYDVKM. This chain's CDR3 is CASSSPLVTDTQYF. As DNA, the CDR3 is TGTGCCAGCAGTTCCCCCCTAGTAACAGATACGCAGTATTTT.

The chain combines TRBV28 with TRBJ2-7; TRBD1 matches 8 bases. Germline CDR1 and CDR2: MDHEN and SYDVKM. V was pared by 7 bases and J by 5 bases, with 7 bases of the junction left unmatched. This CDR3 has 13 residues. The CDR3 region has the DNA TGTGCCAGCACCGGGCAGGGGGCTCACGAGCAGTACTTC. The encoded protein is CASTGQGAHEQYF.

Here the CDR3 reads CASQRDRVNEKLFF. The CDR3 DNA sequence: TGTGCCAGCCAACGGGACAGGGTAAATGAAAAACTGTTTTTT. The chain links TRBV25-1 to TRBJ1-4; 9 nucleotides match TRBD1. V shed 8 bases and J 5 bases; nucleotides not matched to a gene: 6. Per germline, CDR1 MGHDK and CDR2 SYGVNS. The CDR3 is 14 amino acids.

The chain carries TRBV5-1 and TRBJ2-3; TRBD1 agrees at 12 bases. Germline CDR1 is SGHRS and CDR2 is YFSETQ. Germline trimming cut 4 bases from V and 4 bases from J; bases unmatched to any gene: 7. CDR3 length: 16 amino acids. The CDR3 loop is CASSPTGTGGSDTQYF. The CDR3 bases are TGCGCCAGCAGCCCAACCGGGACAGGGGGCTCAGATACGCAGTATTTT.

This sequence joins TRBV5-1 and TRBJ1-3; TRBD1 matches 7 bases. The J segment lost 2 bases and the V segment lost 3 bases, leaving 8 bases of the junction unmatched. CDR3 length: 16 residues. Germline-derived CDR1 and CDR2 are SGHRS and YFSETQ. CDR3 protein: CASSSLTGVPGNTIYF. The CDR3 DNA reads as TGCGCCAGCAGCTCGCTCACAGGGGTCCCTGGAAACACCATATATTTT.

The chain recombines TRBV7-8 with TRBJ1-1; D unclear. Germline-derived CDR1 and CDR2 are SGHVS and FQNEAQ. The CDR3 loop spans 14 amino acids. V lost 6 bases to trimming and J lost 5 bases, with 16 bases between them. CDR3 protein: CASSAVGGQTEAFF. The CDR3 DNA follows: TGTGCCAGCAGTGCGGTGGGAGGGCAGACTGAAGCTTTCTTT.

This chain links TRBV19 with TRBJ1-1; D might be TRBD1 (6 bases). Germline V gives CDR1 LNHDA, CDR2 SQIVND (reference sequence). V was trimmed by 7 bases and J by 4 bases, leaving 19 bases between them. This CDR3 comprises 15 residues. In nucleotides, the CDR3 is TGTGCCAGTACCGATTCGGGGGGCATGGGCACTGAAGCTTTCTTT. Translated, it gives CASTDSGGMGTEAFF.

The rearrangement joins TRBV5-1 to TRBJ2-1; possible D gene TRBD1, 5 bases. Germline V gives CDR1 SGHRS, CDR2 YFSETQ. This CDR3 contains 14 residues. Trimming removed 0 bases at V and 5 bases at J, with 9 bases between. The CDR3 reads CASSLGQPNNEQFF. CDR3 DNA sequence: TGCGCCAGCAGCTTGGGACAGCCAAACAATGAGCAGTTCTTC.

The V call is TRBV6-1, the J call TRBJ2-5; 7 positions agree with TRBD1. Per the germline V gene, CDR1 is MNHNS and CDR2 is SASEGT. This CDR3 has 15 amino acids. Germline trimming cut 3 bases from V and 0 bases from J; bases unmatched to any gene: 4. CDR3 nucleotides: TGTGCCAGCAGTGACAGACAGGGTAACCAAGAGACCCAGTACTTC. Translating it yields CASSDRQGNQETQYF.

As DNA, the CDR3 is TGTGCCTGGAATGCGGGATTCAGCAATCAGCCCCAGCATTTT. It specifies CAWNAGFSNQPQHF. The genes are TRBV30 and TRBJ1-5; D gene unclear. V lost 4 bases to trimming and J lost 1 base, with 11 bases between them. The CDR3 contains 14 residues. Germline-derived CDR1 and CDR2 are GTSNPN and SVGIG (reference sequence).

V is TRBV10-2 and J is TRBJ1-2; D unclear. The CDR3 length is 14 residues. The germline V and J ends were trimmed by 2 bases and 6 bases, with 13 bases remaining between them. Germline values: CDR1 WSHSY, CDR2 SAAADI. CDR3 sequence: CASSEASSRDGYTF. In nucleotides, the CDR3 is TGCGCCAGCAGTGAGGCCTCTTCGAGGGATGGCTACACCTTC.

The V call is TRBV5-1, the J call TRBJ2-7; 8 bases align to TRBD1. Germline CDR1 and CDR2: SGHRS and YFSETQ. The CDR3 is 12 amino acids. The V and J ends lost 4 bases and 6 bases, in that order; junction bases with no gene match: 3. The CDR3 sequence is CASSGTGSEQYF. Written as DNA, the CDR3 is TGCGCCAGCAGCGGGACAGGCAGCGAGCAGTACTTC. The full variable domain, in which reference TRBV5-1 and TRBJ2-7 provide the parts outside the CDR3, is KAGVTQTPRYLIKTRGQQVTLSCSPISGHRSVSWYQQTPGQGLQFLFEYFSETQRNKGNFPGRFSGRQFSNSRSEMNVSTLELGDSALYLCASSGTGSEQYFGPGTRLTVT.